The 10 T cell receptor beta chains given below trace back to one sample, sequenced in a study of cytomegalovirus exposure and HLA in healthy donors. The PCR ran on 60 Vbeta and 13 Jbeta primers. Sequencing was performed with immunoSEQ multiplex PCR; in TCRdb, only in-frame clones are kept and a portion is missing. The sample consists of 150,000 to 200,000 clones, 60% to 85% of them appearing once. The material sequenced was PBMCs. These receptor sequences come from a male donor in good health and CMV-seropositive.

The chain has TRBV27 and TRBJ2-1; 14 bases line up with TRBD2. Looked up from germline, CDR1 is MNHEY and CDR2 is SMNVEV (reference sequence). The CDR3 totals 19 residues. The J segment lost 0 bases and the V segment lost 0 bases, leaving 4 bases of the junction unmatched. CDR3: CASSLSLGLAGVSYNEQFF. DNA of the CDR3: TGTGCCAGCAGTTTATCGTTGGGACTAGCGGGGGTCTCCTACAATGAGCAGTTCTTC.

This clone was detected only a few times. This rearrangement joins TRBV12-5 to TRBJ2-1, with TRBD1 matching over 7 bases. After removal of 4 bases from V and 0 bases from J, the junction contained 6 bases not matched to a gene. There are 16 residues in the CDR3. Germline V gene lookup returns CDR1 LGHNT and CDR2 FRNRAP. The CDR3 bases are TGTGCTAGTGGTTCTGTCGGGACAGACTCCTACAATGAGCAGTTCTTC. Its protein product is CASGSVGTDSYNEQFF. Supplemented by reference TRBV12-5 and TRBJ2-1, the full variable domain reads DARVTQTPRHKVTEMGQEVTMRCQPILGHNTVFWYRQTMMQGLELLAYFRNRAPLDDSGMPKDRFSAEMPDATLATLKIQPSEPRDSAVYFCASGSVGTDSYNEQFFGPGTRLTVL.

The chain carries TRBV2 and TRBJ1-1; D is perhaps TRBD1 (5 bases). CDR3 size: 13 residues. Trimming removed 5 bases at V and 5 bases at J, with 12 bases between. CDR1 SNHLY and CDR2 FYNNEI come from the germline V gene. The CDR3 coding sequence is TGTGCCAGCAGTACCCGACAGAGGACTGAAGCTTTCTTT. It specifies CASSTRQRTEAFF.

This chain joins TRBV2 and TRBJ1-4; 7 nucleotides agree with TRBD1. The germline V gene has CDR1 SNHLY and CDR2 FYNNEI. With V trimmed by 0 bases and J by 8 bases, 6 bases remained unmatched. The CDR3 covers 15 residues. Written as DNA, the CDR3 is TGTGCCAGCAGTGAAGCTGGGACAGAGGGGGAAAAACTGTTTTTT. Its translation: CASSEAGTEGEKLFF.

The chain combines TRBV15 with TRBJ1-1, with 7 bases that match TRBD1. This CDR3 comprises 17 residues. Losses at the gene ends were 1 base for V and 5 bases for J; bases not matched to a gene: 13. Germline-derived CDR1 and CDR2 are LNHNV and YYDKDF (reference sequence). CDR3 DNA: TGTGCCACCAGCAGAGTCAAAGGACAGGCAGGGAGAACTGAAGCTTTCTTT. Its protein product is CATSRVKGQAGRTEAFF.

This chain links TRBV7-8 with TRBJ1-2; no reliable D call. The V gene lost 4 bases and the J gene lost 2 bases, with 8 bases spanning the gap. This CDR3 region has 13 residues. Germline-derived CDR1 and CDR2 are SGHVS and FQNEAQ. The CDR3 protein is CASSSGVNYGYTF. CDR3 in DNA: TGTGCCAGCAGCTCCGGGGTGAACTATGGCTACACCTTC.

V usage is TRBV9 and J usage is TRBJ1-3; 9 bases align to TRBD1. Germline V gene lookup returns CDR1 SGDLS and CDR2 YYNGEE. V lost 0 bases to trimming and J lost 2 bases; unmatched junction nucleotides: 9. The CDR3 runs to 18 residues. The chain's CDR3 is CASSVGPGTGIPGNTIYF. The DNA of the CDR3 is TGTGCCAGCAGCGTAGGGCCCGGGACAGGGATCCCTGGAAACACCATATATTTT.

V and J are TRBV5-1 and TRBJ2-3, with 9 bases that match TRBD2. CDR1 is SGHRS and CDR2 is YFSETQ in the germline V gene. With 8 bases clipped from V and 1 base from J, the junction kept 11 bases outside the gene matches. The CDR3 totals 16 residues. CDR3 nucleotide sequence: TGCGCCAGTGAGCGGGGGGCCGGTCTTGGCACAGATACGCAGTATTTT. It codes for CASERGAGLGTDTQYF.

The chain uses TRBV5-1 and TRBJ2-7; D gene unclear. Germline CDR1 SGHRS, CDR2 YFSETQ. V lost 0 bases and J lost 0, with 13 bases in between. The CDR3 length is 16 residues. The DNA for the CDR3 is TGCGCCAGCAGCTTGGGGATTAGAAGGAGCTCCTACGAGCAGTACTTC. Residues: CASSLGIRRSSYEQYF.

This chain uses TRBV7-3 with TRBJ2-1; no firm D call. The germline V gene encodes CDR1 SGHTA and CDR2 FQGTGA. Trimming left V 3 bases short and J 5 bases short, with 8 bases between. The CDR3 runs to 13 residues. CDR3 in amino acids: CASSFTPDNEQFF. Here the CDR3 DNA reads TGTGCCAGCAGCTTCACCCCGGACAATGAGCAGTTCTTC. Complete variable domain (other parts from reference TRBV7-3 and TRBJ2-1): GAGVSQTPSNKVTEKGKYVELRCDPISGHTALYWYRQSLGQGPEFLIYFQGTGAADDSGLPNDRFFAVRPEGSVSTLKIQRTERGDSAVYLCASSFTPDNEQFFGPGTRLTVL.